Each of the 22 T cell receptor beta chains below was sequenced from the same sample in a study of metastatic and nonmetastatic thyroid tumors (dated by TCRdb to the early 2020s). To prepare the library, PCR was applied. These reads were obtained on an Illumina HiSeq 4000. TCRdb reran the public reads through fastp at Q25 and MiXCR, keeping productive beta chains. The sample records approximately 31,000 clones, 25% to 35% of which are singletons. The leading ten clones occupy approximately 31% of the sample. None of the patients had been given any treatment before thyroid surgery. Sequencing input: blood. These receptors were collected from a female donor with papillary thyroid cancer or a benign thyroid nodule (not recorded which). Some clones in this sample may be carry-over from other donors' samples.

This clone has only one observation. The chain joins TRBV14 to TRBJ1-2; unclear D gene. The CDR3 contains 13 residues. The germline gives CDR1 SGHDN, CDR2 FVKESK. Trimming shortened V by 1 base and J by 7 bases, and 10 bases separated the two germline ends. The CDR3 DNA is TGTGCCAGCAGCCAAGGGATGCCCCCTGGCTACACCTTC. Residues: CASSQGMPPGYTF. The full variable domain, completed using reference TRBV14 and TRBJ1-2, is EAGVTQFPSHSVIEKGQTVTLRCDPISGHDNLYWYRRVMGKEIKFLLHFVKESKQDESGMPNNRFLAERTGGTYSTLKVQPAELEDSGVYFCASSQGMPPGYTFGSGTRLTVV.

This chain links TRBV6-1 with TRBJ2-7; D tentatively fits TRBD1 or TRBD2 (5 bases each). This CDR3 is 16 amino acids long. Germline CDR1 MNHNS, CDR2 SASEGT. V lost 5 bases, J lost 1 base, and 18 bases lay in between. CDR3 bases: TGTGCCAGCAGTAACCGAGTGAGGGGCCTTTCCTACGAGCAGTACTTC. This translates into CASSNRVRGLSYEQYF.

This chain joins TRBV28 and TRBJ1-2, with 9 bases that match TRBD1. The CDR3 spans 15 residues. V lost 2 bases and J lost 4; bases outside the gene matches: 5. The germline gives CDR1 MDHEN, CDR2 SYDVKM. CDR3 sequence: CASSLPLDRGYGYTF. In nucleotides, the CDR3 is TGTGCCAGCAGTTTACCCTTGGACAGGGGCTATGGCTACACCTTC.

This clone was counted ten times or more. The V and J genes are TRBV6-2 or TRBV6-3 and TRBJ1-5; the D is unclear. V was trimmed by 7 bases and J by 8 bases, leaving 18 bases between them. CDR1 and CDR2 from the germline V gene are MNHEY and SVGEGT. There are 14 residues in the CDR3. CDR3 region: CASNPGRAVEPQHF. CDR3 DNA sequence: TGTGCCAGCAACCCGGGTAGGGCGGTGGAGCCCCAGCATTTT.

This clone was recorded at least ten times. The CDR3 region is CSARDNGKVYNEQFF. The DNA for the CDR3 is TGCAGTGCTAGAGATAACGGGAAGGTCTACAATGAGCAGTTCTTC. V usage is TRBV20-1 and J usage is TRBJ2-1, with D tentatively TRBD2 (5 bases). The ends were cut back, 0 bases at V and 3 bases at J, with 12 bases in the middle. This CDR3 region has 15 residues. CDR1 and CDR2 (germline): DFQATT, SNEGSKA (reference sequence).

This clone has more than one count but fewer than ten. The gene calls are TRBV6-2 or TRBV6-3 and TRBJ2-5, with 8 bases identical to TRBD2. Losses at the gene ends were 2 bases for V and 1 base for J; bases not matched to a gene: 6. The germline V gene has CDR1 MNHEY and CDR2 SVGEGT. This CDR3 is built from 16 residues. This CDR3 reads CASSYPGLGGQETQYF. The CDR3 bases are TGTGCCAGCAGTTACCCGGGACTAGGAGGCCAAGAGACCCAGTACTTC.

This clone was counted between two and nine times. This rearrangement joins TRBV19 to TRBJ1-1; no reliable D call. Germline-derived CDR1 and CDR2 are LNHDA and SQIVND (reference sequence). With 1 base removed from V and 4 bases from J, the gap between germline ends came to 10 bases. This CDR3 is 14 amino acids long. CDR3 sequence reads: CASSIGGVGTEAFF. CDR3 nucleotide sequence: TGTGCCAGTAGTATAGGCGGGGTGGGCACTGAAGCTTTCTTT.

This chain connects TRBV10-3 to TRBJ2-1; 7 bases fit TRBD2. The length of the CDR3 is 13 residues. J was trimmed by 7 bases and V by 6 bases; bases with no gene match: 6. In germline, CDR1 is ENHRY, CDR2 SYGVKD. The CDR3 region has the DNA TGTGCCATCAGGGAGGGAGGGAGTAATGAGCAGTTCTTC. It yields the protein CAIREGGSNEQFF.

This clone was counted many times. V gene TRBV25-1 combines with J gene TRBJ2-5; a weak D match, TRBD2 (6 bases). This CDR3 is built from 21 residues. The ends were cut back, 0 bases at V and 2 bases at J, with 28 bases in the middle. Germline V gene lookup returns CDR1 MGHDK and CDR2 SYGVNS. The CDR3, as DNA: TGTGCCAGCAGTGAATATTATAACCCCACTCGGGAGCACACCCAACAAGAGACCCAGTACTTC. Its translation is CASSEYYNPTREHTQQETQYF.

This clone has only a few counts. Here the CDR3 reads CASTLRTNTEAFF. The CDR3, as DNA: TGTGCCAGCACTTTAAGAACGAACACTGAAGCTTTCTTT. The chain links TRBV6-1 to TRBJ1-1; no firm D call. Between the trimmed V and J ends, which lost 7 bases and 1 base, there was a span of 10 bases. CDR3 length: 13 amino acids. Germline CDR1 reads MNHNS; CDR2 reads SASEGT.

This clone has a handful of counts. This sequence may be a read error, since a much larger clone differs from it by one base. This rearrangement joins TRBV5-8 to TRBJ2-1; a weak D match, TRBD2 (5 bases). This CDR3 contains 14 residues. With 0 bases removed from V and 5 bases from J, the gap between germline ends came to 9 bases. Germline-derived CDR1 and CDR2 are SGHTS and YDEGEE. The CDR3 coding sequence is TGTGCCAGCAGCTTGGTGCAGAGGGACAATGAGCAGTTCTTC. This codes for CASSLVQRDNEQFF.

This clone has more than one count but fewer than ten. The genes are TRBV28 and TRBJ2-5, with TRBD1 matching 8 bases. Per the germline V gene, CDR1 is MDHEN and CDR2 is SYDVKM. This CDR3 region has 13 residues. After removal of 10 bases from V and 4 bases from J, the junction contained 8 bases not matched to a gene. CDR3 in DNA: TGTGCCACCGGGACAGGTTCGTTAGAGACCCAGTACTTC. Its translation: CATGTGSLETQYF. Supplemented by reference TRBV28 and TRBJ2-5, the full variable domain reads DVKVTQSSRYLVKRTGEKVFLECVQDMDHENMFWYRQDPGLGLRLIYFSYDVKMKEKGDIPEGYSVSREKKERFSLILESASTNQTSMYLCATGTGSLETQYFGPGTRLLVL.

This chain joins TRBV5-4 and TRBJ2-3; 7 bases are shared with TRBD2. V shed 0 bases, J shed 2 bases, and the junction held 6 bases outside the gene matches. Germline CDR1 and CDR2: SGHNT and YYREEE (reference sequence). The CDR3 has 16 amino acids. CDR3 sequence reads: CASSLGAGADTDTQYF. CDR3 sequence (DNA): TGTGCCAGCAGCTTGGGGGCGGGAGCGGACACAGATACGCAGTATTTT.

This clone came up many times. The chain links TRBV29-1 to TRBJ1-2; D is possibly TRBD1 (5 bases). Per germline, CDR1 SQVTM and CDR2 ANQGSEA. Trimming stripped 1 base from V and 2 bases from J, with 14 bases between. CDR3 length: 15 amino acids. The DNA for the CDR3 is TGCAGCGTTGAAGGGGGGGAAAGACAGAACTATGGCTACACCTTC. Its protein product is CSVEGGERQNYGYTF.

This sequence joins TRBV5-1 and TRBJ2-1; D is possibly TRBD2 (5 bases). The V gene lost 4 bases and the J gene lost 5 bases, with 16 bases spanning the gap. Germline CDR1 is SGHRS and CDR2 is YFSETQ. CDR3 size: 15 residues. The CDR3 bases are TGCGCCAGCAGCGAGGGATGGGGAACGGACAATGAGCAGTTCTTC. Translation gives CASSEGWGTDNEQFF.

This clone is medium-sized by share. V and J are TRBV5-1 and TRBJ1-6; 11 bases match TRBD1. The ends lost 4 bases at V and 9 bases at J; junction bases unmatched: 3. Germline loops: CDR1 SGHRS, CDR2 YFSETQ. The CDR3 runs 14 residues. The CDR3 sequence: CASSHGTGGSPLHF. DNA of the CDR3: TGCGCCAGCAGCCACGGGACAGGGGGTTCACCCCTCCACTTT.

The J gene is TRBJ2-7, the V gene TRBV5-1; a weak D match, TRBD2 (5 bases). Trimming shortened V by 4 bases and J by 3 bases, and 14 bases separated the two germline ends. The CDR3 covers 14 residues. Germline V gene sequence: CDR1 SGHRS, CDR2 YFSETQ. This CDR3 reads CASSPERQHYEQYF. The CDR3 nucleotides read TGCGCCAGCAGCCCCGAGCGGCAACACTACGAGCAGTACTTC.

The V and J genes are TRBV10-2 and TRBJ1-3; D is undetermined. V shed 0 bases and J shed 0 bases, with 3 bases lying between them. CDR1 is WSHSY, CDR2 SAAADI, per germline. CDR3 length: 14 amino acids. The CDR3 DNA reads TGCGCCAGCAGTGAGTCGGGCTCTGGAAACACCATATATTTT. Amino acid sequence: CASSESGSGNTIYF.

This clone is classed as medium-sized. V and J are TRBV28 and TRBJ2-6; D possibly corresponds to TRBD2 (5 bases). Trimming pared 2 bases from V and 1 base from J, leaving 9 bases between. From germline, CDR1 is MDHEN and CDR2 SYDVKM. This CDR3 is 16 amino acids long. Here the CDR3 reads CASSLTRGSGANVLTF. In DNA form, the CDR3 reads TGTGCCAGCAGTTTAACGCGCGGGTCTGGGGCCAACGTCCTGACTTTC.

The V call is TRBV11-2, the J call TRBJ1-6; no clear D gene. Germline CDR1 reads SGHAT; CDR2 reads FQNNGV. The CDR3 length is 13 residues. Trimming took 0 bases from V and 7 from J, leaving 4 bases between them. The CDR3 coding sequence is TGTGCCAGCAGCTTAGATTGGAATTCACCCCTCCACTTT. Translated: CASSLDWNSPLHF.

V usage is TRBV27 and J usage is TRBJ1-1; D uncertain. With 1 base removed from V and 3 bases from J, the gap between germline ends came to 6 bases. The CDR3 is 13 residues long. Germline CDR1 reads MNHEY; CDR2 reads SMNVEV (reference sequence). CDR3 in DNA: TGTGCCAGCAGTTTATACCAGTACACTGAAGCTTTCTTT. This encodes CASSLYQYTEAFF.

The CDR3 spells CASSSGRQRGEQFF. The CDR3 region has the DNA TGTGCCAGCAGTTCGGGACGCCAGAGAGGTGAGCAGTTCTTC. V usage is TRBV6-2 or TRBV6-3 and J usage is TRBJ2-1; the D call may be TRBD1 or TRBD2 (5 bases each). In germline, CDR1 is MNHEY, CDR2 SVGEGT. V was clipped by 4 bases and J by 9 bases, with 16 bases between them. The CDR3 has 14 amino acids.